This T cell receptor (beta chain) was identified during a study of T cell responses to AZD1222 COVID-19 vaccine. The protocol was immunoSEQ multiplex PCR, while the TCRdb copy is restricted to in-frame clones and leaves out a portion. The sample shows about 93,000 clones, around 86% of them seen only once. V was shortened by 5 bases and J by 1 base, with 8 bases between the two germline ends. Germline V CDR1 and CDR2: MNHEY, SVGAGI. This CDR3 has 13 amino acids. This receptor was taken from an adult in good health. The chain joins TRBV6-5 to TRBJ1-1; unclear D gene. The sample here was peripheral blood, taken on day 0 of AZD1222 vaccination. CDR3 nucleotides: TGTGCCAGCAGTCCCGCCGGGAACACTGAAGCTTTCTTT. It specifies CASSPAGNTEAFF.